This T cell receptor beta chain was observed in a study of blood T cell repertoires in COVID-19. Study-wide context: Nucleic acid was either cDNA or gDNA, and it came from T cells, B-cell-depleted T cells, or PBMCs.

Cohort 3 donors counted as recovered after two negative PCRs, clearance, or resolved symptoms. Original data processing: Estimated nucleated cell counts came from reference gene primer amplification. Profiled with immunoSEQ multiplex PCR; TCRdb holds only in-frame clones, not every one. D and trimming come from the DNA, and the V and J calls and clone size come from that table. The sample includes under 450,000 clones, around 86% of them seen just once. Deletions cut 0 bases from V and 6 bases from J, with 11 bases between. The CDR3 is 15 residues long. Germline CDR1 SGHTA, CDR2 FQGNSA. The source is a woman aged 45 to 65 who had recovered from COVID-19. V is TRBV7-2 and J is TRBJ2-2, with a possible D match to TRBD2 (7 bases). Sequencing was carried out using PBMCs or T cells enriched from blood (not recorded which). This CDR3 reads CASSLAGGGAGELFF. In DNA, the CDR3 is TGTGCCAGCAGCTTAGCGGGGGGGGGCGCCGGGGAGCTGTTTTTT.